This entry lists 5 T cell receptor beta chains sequenced from one sample in a study of blood T cells in healthy people across ages. Primers used in a second PCR of about 6 to 12 cycles were a sample-barcoded 5' primer and a J-beta primer mix. MiXCR was run by TCRdb on the 5' RACE reads, yielding one entry per CDR3 protein. The sample has about 800,000 distinct CDR3 sequences; roughly 64% are singletons. The specimen sequenced was blood. The receptors stem from a man aged 25-45 years in good health.

V and J are TRBV27 and TRBJ2-3, with 7 positions matching TRBD2. The CDR3 is made up of 13 amino acids. Germline V gene data show CDR1 as MNHEY and CDR2 as SMNVEV (reference sequence). V shed 8 bases and J 2 bases; nucleotides not matched to a gene: 4. CDR3 region: CASSLADTDTQYF. Written as DNA, the CDR3 is TGTGCCAGCTCGCTAGCGGACACAGATACGCAGTATTTT.

This clonotype has just a few counts. The CDR3 sequence is CSVAQGLGTFF. The DNA of the CDR3 is TGCAGCGTTGCTCAGGGACTGGGGACTTTCTTT. The rearrangement joins TRBV29-1 to TRBJ1-1, with D perhaps matching TRBD1 (5 bases). Looked up from germline, CDR1 is SQVTM and CDR2 is ANQGSEA. The CDR3 totals 11 residues. V was clipped by 4 bases and J by 12 bases, with 15 bases between them.

J is TRBJ1-2 and V is TRBV7-9, with 11 bases matching TRBD1. J lost 7 bases, V lost 1 base, and 5 bases had no gene match. CDR1 and CDR2 from the germline V gene are SEHNR and FQNEAQ (reference sequence). This CDR3 has 15 residues. CDR3 in amino acids: CASSLEAGTGGGYTF. CDR3 nucleotides: TGTGCCAGCAGCTTAGAGGCCGGGACAGGGGGTGGCTACACCTTC.

CDR3 coding DNA: TGTGCCAGCAGTCCGGACAGGGGCTACTACAATGAGCAGTTCTTC. Encoded protein: CASSPDRGYYNEQFF. V usage is TRBV2 and J usage is TRBJ2-1, with TRBD1 matching 9 bases. The CDR3 is made up of 15 amino acids. V lost 5 bases and J lost 3; bases outside the gene matches: 5. Germline V CDR1 and CDR2: SNHLY, FYNNEI.

V and J are TRBV20-1 and TRBJ2-5; D call uncertain. This CDR3 contains 15 residues. CDR1 and CDR2 from the germline V gene are DFQATT and SNEGSKA (reference sequence). V dropped 0 bases and J dropped 1 base, with 12 bases sitting between them. The CDR3 region is CSARDPSAFQETQYF. The CDR3 region has the DNA TGCAGTGCTAGAGATCCGTCGGCTTTCCAAGAGACCCAGTACTTC.